A single sample gave rise to the 29 T cell receptor beta chains below, sequenced in a study of regulatory T cells in long-lasting Graves disease. Noted time point: persistent/refractory GD, antithyroid drugs over 5 years with positive TRAb. Making the TCR library involved RNA that had been extracted from PBMCs. Arm-PCR of CDR3 regions with iRepertoire HTBI primers generated TCR beta libraries. TCRdb passed the multiplex PCR reads through MiXCR, listing each CDR3 protein once. Of about 310,000 distinct CDR3 sequences in the sample, 22% were seen once. The sample was peripheral blood mononuclear cells (PBMCs), taken when the disease was refractory, from a patient treated with antithyroid drugs. The receptors stem from a female donor with Graves disease.

This clonotype has at least ten counts. The V gene is TRBV7-9, the J gene TRBJ2-2; 7 nucleotides match TRBD1. The CDR3 has 15 amino acids. The germline V gene encodes CDR1 SEHNR and CDR2 FQNEAQ (reference sequence). V lost 5 bases and J lost 1; bases outside the gene matches: 4. CDR3 residues: CASSLQGWNTGELFF. Here the CDR3 DNA reads TGTGCCAGCAGCCTACAGGGGTGGAACACCGGGGAGCTGTTTTTT.

The V gene is TRBV10-3, the J gene TRBJ1-1; TRBD1 matches 8 bases. This CDR3 is built from 13 residues. Germline values: CDR1 ENHRY, CDR2 SYGVKD. With 10 bases clipped from V and 0 bases from J, the junction kept 4 bases outside the gene matches. The DNA of the CDR3 is TGTGCCACCTACAGGGGGTTGAACACTGAAGCTTTCTTT. This gives the protein CATYRGLNTEAFF.

The rearrangement uses TRBV27 and TRBJ2-7; 10 positions match TRBD1. The trim removed 0 bases at V and 4 bases at J, leaving 12 bases unmatched. The CDR3 has 18 amino acids. Germline V lookup: CDR1 MNHEY, CDR2 SMNVEV (reference sequence). The CDR3 spells CASSLSATGGLSRYEQYF. DNA of the CDR3: TGTGCCAGCAGTTTATCGGCGACAGGGGGCCTTAGTAGGTACGAGCAGTACTTC.

This clonotype was seen many times. This rearrangement joins TRBV12-3 or TRBV12-4 to TRBJ2-4, with D possibly being TRBD2 (5 bases). Trimming removed 2 bases at V and 0 bases at J, with 5 bases between. There are 14 residues in the CDR3. This CDR3 is CASSLRGAKNIQYF. The CDR3 DNA reads as TGTGCCAGCAGTTTACGGGGAGCCAAAAACATTCAGTACTTC.

This clonotype was seen a handful of times. CDR3 sequence (DNA): TGTGCCAGCTCAGACAGGGATGGCGAGCAGTACTTC. Protein product: CASSDRDGEQYF. The chain recombines TRBV7-3 with TRBJ2-7; 7 bases fit TRBD1. CDR1 and CDR2 (germline): SGHTA, FQGTGA. J gave up 6 bases and V 8 bases, and 7 bases lay outside the gene matches. This CDR3 is built from 12 residues. The whole variable domain, remainder taken from reference TRBV7-3 and TRBJ2-7, is GAGVSQTPSNKVTEKGKYVELRCDPISGHTALYWYRQSLGQGPEFLIYFQGTGAADDSGLPNDRFFAVRPEGSVSTLKIQRTERGDSAVYLCASSDRDGEQYFGPGTRLTVT.

This clonotype was counted ten times or more. V is TRBV30 and J is TRBJ2-5, with 7 bases fitting TRBD1. Trimming took 5 bases from V and 2 from J; bases not matched to a gene: 5. CDR3 length: 13 amino acids. Germline CDR1 GTSNPN, CDR2 SVGIG (reference sequence). The CDR3 loop is CAWSTGPQETQYF. CDR3 DNA: TGTGCCTGGTCGACAGGGCCTCAAGAGACCCAGTACTTC.

The CDR3 nucleotides are TGTGCCAGCAGCTTAGCTCAGATATCACCCCTCCACTTT. It specifies CASSLAQISPLHF. The V gene is TRBV7-9, the J gene TRBJ1-6; no clear D. CDR3 length: 13 amino acids. Germline values: CDR1 SEHNR, CDR2 FQNEAQ (reference sequence). Between the trimmed V and J ends, which lost 0 bases and 10 bases, there was a span of 7 bases.

The table lists this clonotype with a few counts. The rearrangement links TRBV5-6 to TRBJ2-7, with TRBD2 matching 9 bases. The germline V gene encodes CDR1 SGHDT and CDR2 YYEEEE. This CDR3 has 20 amino acids. The J segment lost 0 bases and the V segment lost 0 bases, leaving 16 bases of the junction unmatched. The CDR3: CASSLDLAGGTSWSSYEQYF. In DNA, the CDR3 is TGTGCCAGCAGCTTGGATCTGGCTGGGGGGACTAGCTGGAGCTCCTACGAGCAGTACTTC. The variable domain in full, completed from reference TRBV5-6 and TRBJ2-7, reads DAGVTQSPTHLIKTRGQQVTLRCSPKSGHDTVSWYQQALGQGPQFIFQYYEEEERQRGNFPDRFSGHQFPNYSSELNVNALLLGDSALYLCASSLDLAGGTSWSSYEQYFGPGTRLTVT.

This chain joins TRBV7-9 and TRBJ2-7; 11 bases match TRBD2. CDR1 is SEHNR and CDR2 is FQNEAQ in the germline V gene (reference sequence). J gave up 2 bases and V 1 base, and 4 bases lay outside the gene matches. This CDR3 comprises 16 residues. The CDR3 DNA follows: TGTGCCAGCAGCTTAGGCCTGGGACTAGCGGCCTACGAGCAGTACTTC. This codes for CASSLGLGLAAYEQYF.

This clonotype was seen a few times. The CDR3 DNA sequence: TGTGCCAGCAGCTTAATTGCTAGCGGGAGTCCCTACGAGCAGTACTTC. Amino acids: CASSLIASGSPYEQYF. The gene calls are TRBV7-3 and TRBJ2-7, with TRBD2 matching 10 bases. CDR3 length equals 16 residues. J gave up 2 bases and V 1 base, and 5 bases lay outside the gene matches. Germline V gene data show CDR1 as SGHTA and CDR2 as FQGTGA.

This clonotype was seen at least ten times. V is TRBV7-2 and J is TRBJ1-2; D perhaps matches TRBD1 (5 bases). CDR1 and CDR2 from the germline V gene are SGHTA and FQGNSA. V lost 5 bases and J 8 bases, leaving 18 bases between the germline ends. The CDR3 runs 14 residues. This CDR3 reads CASSPDKGRAGYTF. The DNA of the CDR3 is TGTGCCAGCAGCCCGGACAAGGGCAGGGCCGGCTACACCTTC.

This clonotype was counted at least ten times. The genes are TRBV10-3 and TRBJ1-1; no firm D call. Trimming took off 10 bases at V and 5 bases at J, with 17 bases between the two ends. This CDR3 is 13 amino acids long. Germline assignment: CDR1 ENHRY and CDR2 SYGVKD. The CDR3 is CASRLGDLTEAFF. The CDR3 coding sequence is TGTGCCAGTAGGCTAGGTGACCTGACTGAAGCTTTCTTT.

The CDR3 sequence: CAWSSPGPTSYEQYF. The CDR3 DNA sequence: TGTGCCTGGAGTTCGCCGGGACCAACGTCCTACGAGCAGTACTTC. The chain employs TRBV30 and TRBJ2-7; D could derive from TRBD1 or TRBD2 (5 bases each). The CDR3 loop spans 15 amino acids. With 2 bases removed from V and 1 base from J, the gap between germline ends came to 15 bases. Per the germline V gene, CDR1 is GTSNPN and CDR2 is SVGIG (reference sequence). The complete variable domain, with remaining parts taken from reference TRBV30 and TRBJ2-7, reads SQTIHQWPATLVQPVGSPLSLECTVEGTSNPNLYWYRQAAGRGLQLLFYSVGIGQISSEVPQNLSASRPQDRQFILSSKKLLLSDSGFYLCAWSSPGPTSYEQYFGPGTRLTVT.

This clonotype was recorded many times. The gene calls are TRBV2 and TRBJ2-7; TRBD2 aligns across 10 bases. The germline V gene encodes CDR1 SNHLY and CDR2 FYNNEI. V shed 1 base and J 7 bases; nucleotides not matched to a gene: 4. CDR3 length: 14 residues. The chain's CDR3 is CASSEVTSGQEQYF. In DNA, the CDR3 is TGTGCCAGCAGTGAAGTGACTAGCGGGCAGGAGCAGTACTTC.

The chain employs TRBV19 and TRBJ1-4, with D perhaps matching TRBD1 (6 bases). The CDR3 runs to 14 residues. Trimming cost V 5 bases and J 7 bases, with 14 bases left between them. Per the germline V gene, CDR1 is LNHDA and CDR2 is SQIVND (reference sequence). DNA of the CDR3: TGTGCCAGTAGTCGACCGGGACACAGTGAAAAACTGTTTTTT. Amino acids: CASSRPGHSEKLFF.

This clonotype was observed many times. The chain couples TRBV24-1 to TRBJ1-5; 7 nucleotides line up with TRBD1. Trimming cost V 7 bases and J 1 base; bases outside gene matches: 0. Looked up from germline, CDR1 is KGHDR and CDR2 is SFDVKD. CDR3 length: 13 residues. The CDR3 loop is CATRQGSNQPQHF. The CDR3 coding sequence is TGTGCCACCAGACAGGGGAGCAATCAGCCCCAGCATTTT.

The chain is built from TRBV28 and TRBJ2-1, with 8 bases aligning to TRBD2. The CDR3 covers 11 residues. The trim removed 6 bases at V and 15 bases at J, leaving 7 bases unmatched. Germline values: CDR1 MDHEN, CDR2 SYDVKM. The CDR3 loop reads CASSMSGRRFF. In nucleotides, the CDR3 is TGTGCCAGCAGCATGAGCGGGAGAAGGTTCTTC. Full variable domain (outside the CDR3, taken from reference TRBV28 and TRBJ2-1): DVKVTQSSRYLVKRTGEKVFLECVQDMDHENMFWYRQDPGLGLRLIYFSYDVKMKEKGDIPEGYSVSREKKERFSLILESASTNQTSMYLCASSMSGRRFFGPGTRLTVL.

This clonotype was detected a few times. The CDR3 nucleotides are TGCGCCAGCAGAGCAAATACGAACACTGAAGCTTTCTTT. Protein sequence: CASRANTNTEAFF. This chain uses TRBV5-1 with TRBJ1-1; D is undetermined. The V gene lost 5 bases and the J gene lost 1 base, with 9 bases spanning the gap. The CDR3 length is 13 residues. Germline lookup yields CDR1 SGHRS and CDR2 YFSETQ.

As regards this clonotype: A much bigger clone sits one base away, suggesting this may be a read error. The J gene is TRBJ2-7, the V gene TRBV27; tentative D call: TRBD1 (6 bases). V dropped 11 bases and J dropped 2 bases, with 22 bases sitting between them. CDR1 is MNHEY and CDR2 is SMNVEV in the germline V gene (reference sequence). The CDR3 extends over 15 amino acids. The CDR3 DNA is TGTGCCGGCAAAAGGACAGATCGAGCGACCTACGAGCAGTACTTC. The encoded protein is CAGKRTDRATYEQYF.

The chain recombines TRBV7-2 with TRBJ2-5, with 14 bases identical to TRBD2. The CDR3 is 16 residues long. V lost 5 bases to trimming and J lost 3 bases; unmatched junction nucleotides: 5. Germline values: CDR1 SGHTA, CDR2 FQGNSA. In DNA, the CDR3 is TGTGCCAGCAGCACTAGACTAGCGGGAGGGGAAGAGACCCAGTACTTC. Amino acid sequence: CASSTRLAGGEETQYF.

Many counts were recorded for this clonotype. The rearrangement links TRBV2 to TRBJ2-4; 11 nucleotides line up with TRBD2. In germline, CDR1 is SNHLY, CDR2 FYNNEI. This CDR3 contains 15 residues. J was trimmed by 9 bases and V by 4 bases; bases with no gene match: 8. The CDR3 sequence: CASSGILAGGGIQYF. The CDR3 region has the DNA TGTGCCAGCAGTGGGATCCTAGCGGGAGGAGGCATTCAGTACTTC.

This clonotype turned up a few times. This rearrangement joins TRBV18 to TRBJ1-1; weak D call: TRBD1 (6 bases). Germline V gene lookup returns CDR1 KGHSH and CDR2 LQKENI. Trimming took 4 bases from V and 1 from J, leaving 10 bases between them. The CDR3 runs to 14 residues. This CDR3 is CASSRGQGNTEAFF. In DNA, the CDR3 is TGTGCCAGCTCACGGGGGCAGGGGAACACTGAAGCTTTCTTT.

A word on this clonotype: A much larger clone differs by one base, so this may be a read error. This chain links TRBV2 with TRBJ2-7, with 7 bases lining up with TRBD2. Germline trimming cut 6 bases from V and 7 bases from J; bases unmatched to any gene: 9. CDR3 size: 13 residues. Germline CDR1 is SNHLY and CDR2 is FYNNEI. CDR3 protein: CASRVGGSNEQYF. CDR3 bases: TGTGCCAGCAGGGTGGGAGGGTCCAATGAGCAGTACTTC.

This clonotype was seen many times. The chain carries TRBV6-1 and TRBJ1-5; no firm D call. V lost 5 bases to trimming and J lost 2 bases, with 7 bases between them. This CDR3 is built from 13 residues. Germline values: CDR1 MNHNS, CDR2 SASEGT. CDR3 nucleotides: TGTGCCAGCAGTCCCCGGGGCAATCAGCCCCAGCATTTT. This translates into CASSPRGNQPQHF.

V gene TRBV7-9 combines with J gene TRBJ2-2; 8 nucleotides agree with TRBD1. CDR3 length equals 15 residues. CDR1 and CDR2 (germline): SEHNR, FQNEAQ (reference sequence). V gave up 10 bases and J gave up 2 bases; unmatched junction bases: 9. The CDR3 sequence is CATRTGTGNTGELFF. CDR3 DNA sequence: TGTGCCACGCGAACCGGGACAGGCAACACCGGGGAGCTGTTTTTT.

There are a few counts of this clonotype. The rearrangement uses TRBV5-6 and TRBJ2-7; D perhaps matches TRBD1 (6 bases). Looked up from germline, CDR1 is SGHDT and CDR2 is YYEEEE. V was trimmed by 2 bases and J by 0 bases, leaving 12 bases between them. The CDR3 is 15 amino acids. The CDR3 DNA reads TGTGCCAGCAGCTTCTGGACAGCCGGCTCCTACGAGCAGTACTTC. It is translated as CASSFWTAGSYEQYF.

The chain links TRBV30 to TRBJ2-7; D is uncertain. The germline V gene encodes CDR1 GTSNPN and CDR2 SVGIG (reference sequence). The CDR3 has 14 residues. Trimming removed 3 bases from V and 2 bases from J, with 14 bases in between. The CDR3 region has the DNA TGTGCCTGGAGCGAAACAGATCCTCCCTACGAGCAGTACTTC. As protein: CAWSETDPPYEQYF.

The CDR3 sequence: CASSPNQGTSGANVLTF. CDR3 DNA sequence: TGTGCCAGCAGCCCCAACCAGGGGACCTCTGGGGCCAACGTCCTGACTTTC. The genes are TRBV7-9 and TRBJ2-6; TRBD1 might be the D (6 bases). V gave up 5 bases and J gave up 0 bases, with 14 bases separating them. Germline assignment: CDR1 SEHNR and CDR2 FQNEAQ (reference sequence). The CDR3 runs 17 residues.

A few counts support this clonotype. The V and J genes are TRBV19 and TRBJ1-2, with D maybe TRBD1 (6 bases). Trimming left V 8 bases short and J 7 bases short, with 14 bases between. Germline loops: CDR1 LNHDA, CDR2 SQIVND (reference sequence). The CDR3 has 12 residues. The CDR3 DNA is TGTGCCAGTCAGACAGGTTCTGGTGGCTACACCTTC. The encoded protein is CASQTGSGGYTF.